What follows describes a single T cell receptor (beta chain). Its specificity is unknown. These data come from a study of Ad26.COV2.S vaccination and SARS-CoV-2 variants. In the study overall: Dosing was one shot or two shots 56 days apart. Study findings and constraints: It was vaccine recipients, not placebo recipients, who had the higher spike-specific TCR breadth.

Only in-frame clones appear in the TCRdb table, and some are missing; sequencing was by immunoSEQ multiplex PCR. The table includes around 240,000 clones, approximately 88% detected once. Treatment defined: around 19 received Ad26.COV2.S at low or high dose, single or two shots; five or six received placebo; per-sample allocation not given. At day 63 after the first vaccine or placebo injection, samples were drawn. A Boston adult aged 18-55 years was the donor. V trimming: 2 bases; J trimming: 5 bases; junction bases outside the gene matches: 9. Germline values: CDR1 GTSNPN, CDR2 SVGIG (reference sequence). CDR3 size: 15 residues.

The clonotype comes from a person between 18 and 65 years old who received the Ad26.COV2.S COVID-19 vaccine or a placebo. Specimen: peripheral blood, collected in a trial of Ad26.COV2.S vaccine versus placebo. The chain is built from TRBV30 and TRBJ2-7; 10 bases are a match to TRBD1. Here the CDR3 reads CAWSSRRDRGHEQYF. CDR3 DNA sequence: TGTGCCTGGAGTTCCCGCCGGGACAGGGGCCACGAGCAGTACTTC.